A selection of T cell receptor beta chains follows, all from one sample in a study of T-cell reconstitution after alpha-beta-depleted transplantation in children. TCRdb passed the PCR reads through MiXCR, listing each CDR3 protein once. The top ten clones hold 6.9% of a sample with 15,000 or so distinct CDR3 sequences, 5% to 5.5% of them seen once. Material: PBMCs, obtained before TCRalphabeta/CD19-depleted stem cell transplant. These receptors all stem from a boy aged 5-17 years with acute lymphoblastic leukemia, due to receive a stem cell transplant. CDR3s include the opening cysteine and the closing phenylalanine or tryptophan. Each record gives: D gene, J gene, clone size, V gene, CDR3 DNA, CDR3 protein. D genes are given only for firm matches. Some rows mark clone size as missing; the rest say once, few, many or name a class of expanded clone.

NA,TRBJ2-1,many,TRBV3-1,TGTGCCAGCAGCCAAGATCTAGGACCCTCTAGCGATATCTCCTACAATGAGCAGTTCTTC,CASSQDLGPSSDISYNEQFF
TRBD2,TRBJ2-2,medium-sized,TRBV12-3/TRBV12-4,TGTGCCAGCAGTTTTCGCGGGAGGGATGACACCGGGGAGCTGTTTTTT,CASSFRGRDDTGELFF
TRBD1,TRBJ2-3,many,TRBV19,TGTGCCAGTAGGGGCCGGGACAGATACACAGATACGCAGTATTTT,CASRGRDRYTDTQYF
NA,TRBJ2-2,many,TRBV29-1,TGCAGCGTTGAGAGATCCAACACCGGGGAGCTGTTTTTT,CSVERSNTGELFF
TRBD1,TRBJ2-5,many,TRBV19,TGTGCCAGCCTACCATCGCCCGGACAGGGACAAGAGACCCAGTACTTC,CASLPSPGQGQETQYF
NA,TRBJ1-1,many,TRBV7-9,TGTGCCAGCAGCGCTCGGACAGCTACGAGCACTGAAGCTTTCTTT,CASSARTATSTEAFF
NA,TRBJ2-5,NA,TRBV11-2,TGTGCCAGCAGCGCCCTCAGGGCAAGAGAGACCCAGTATTTC,CASSALRARETQYF
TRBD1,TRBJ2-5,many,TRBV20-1,TGCAGTGCTAGCAGACAGGGGCTGACATCGGAGACCCAGTACTTC,CSASRQGLTSETQYF
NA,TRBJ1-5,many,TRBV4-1,TGCGCCAGCAGCCAAGATGGCGGTAGCAATCAGCCCCAGCATTTT,CASSQDGGSNQPQHF
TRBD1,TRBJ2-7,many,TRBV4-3,TGCGCCAGCAGCCAAGACTTTGAGGGGGCACGGGGAAGGCAGTACTTC,CASSQDFEGARGRQYF
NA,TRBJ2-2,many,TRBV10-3,TGTGCCATCGGGTCGACAGCTAAAAACACCGGGGAGCTGTTTTTT,CAIGSTAKNTGELFF
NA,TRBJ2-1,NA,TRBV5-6,TGTGCCAGCAGCTTGTTGAAGGCTGAGCAGTTCTTC,CASSLLKAEQFF
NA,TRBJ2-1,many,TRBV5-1,TGCGCCAGCAGCTTGAGTCGGGAGTTGTATGAGCAGTTCTTC,CASSLSRELYEQFF
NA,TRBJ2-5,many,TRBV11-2,TGTGCCAGCAGCTTATTCGGGGTGGAGGAGACCCAGTACTTC,CASSLFGVEETQYF
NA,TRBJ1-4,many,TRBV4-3,TGCGCCAGCAGCCAAGATGCGGTCTCCTTCCTTGAAAAACTGTTTTTT,CASSQDAVSFLEKLFF
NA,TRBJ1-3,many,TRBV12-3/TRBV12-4,TGTGCCAGCAGTTTATTTGGCCGATACTCTGGAAACACCATATATTTT,CASSLFGRYSGNTIYF
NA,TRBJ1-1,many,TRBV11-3,TGTGCCAGCAGCCGCGCGGGGAACGCTGAAGCTTTCTTT,CASSRAGNAEAFF
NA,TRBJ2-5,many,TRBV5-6,TGTGCCAGCAGCTCCCTGGCCCTTCCAGAGACCCAGTACTTC,CASSSLALPETQYF
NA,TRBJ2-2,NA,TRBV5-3,TGTGCCATGGGCCGCCGAGTTGGGGCGAACACCGGGGAGCTGTTTTTT,CAMGRRVGANTGELFF
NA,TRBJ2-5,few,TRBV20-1,TGCAGTGCTAGAGGGTGGCGGGAGACCCAGTACTTC,CSARGWRETQYF
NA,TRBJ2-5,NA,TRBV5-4,TGTGCCAGCGGGTTGGTTCAAGAGACCCAGTACTTC,CASGLVQETQYF
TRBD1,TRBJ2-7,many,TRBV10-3,TGTGCCATCAGTGAGGGGACAGCCGATTACGAGCAGTACTTC,CAISEGTADYEQYF
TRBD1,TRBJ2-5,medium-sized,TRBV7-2,TGTGCCAGCAGCTCGTACAGGGGCCAAGAGACCCAGTACTTC,CASSSYRGQETQYF
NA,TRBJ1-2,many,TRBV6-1,TGTGCCAGCAGTGAAAGGGGCAGGAACTATGGCTACACCTTC,CASSERGRNYGYTF
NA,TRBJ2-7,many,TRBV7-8,TGTGCCAGCAGCCTCGCTTGGAGGGGGGGTACCTACGAGCAGTACTTC,CASSLAWRGGTYEQYF
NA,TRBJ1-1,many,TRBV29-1,TGCAGCGCCTGCCCGCCCAACTCGGGAGCTTTCTTT,CSACPPNSGAFF
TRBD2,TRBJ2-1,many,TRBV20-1,TGCAGTGCCTATTCTAGCGGACCCTACAATGAGCAGTTCTTC,CSAYSSGPYNEQFF
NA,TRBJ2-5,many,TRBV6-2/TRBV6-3,TGTGCCAGCAGTTACTCGTGGGCCCAGTACTTC,CASSYSWAQYF
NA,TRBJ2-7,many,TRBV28,TGTGCCAGCAGTTTTGCGGCAGGGACCAGCTACGAGCAGTACTTC,CASSFAAGTSYEQYF
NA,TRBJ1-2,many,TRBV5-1,TGCGCCAGCAGCTTAGATTCGGGGGGCGATGGCTACACCTTC,CASSLDSGGDGYTF
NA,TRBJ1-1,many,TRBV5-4,TGTGCCAGCAGCTGGAGGACAGCCAACACTGAAGCTTTCTTT,CASSWRTANTEAFF
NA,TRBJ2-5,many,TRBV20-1,TGCAGTGCTAGATCTCAGCTAGCGCCCTGGGAGACCCAGTACTTC,CSARSQLAPWETQYF
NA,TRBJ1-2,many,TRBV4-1,TGCGCCAGCAGCCAAGTCGGACGGACCCAATGGGGCTATGGCTACACCTTC,CASSQVGRTQWGYGYTF
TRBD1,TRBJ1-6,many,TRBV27,TGTGCCAGCAGTCGCCCGGGACAGTATAATTCACCCCTCCACTTT,CASSRPGQYNSPLHF
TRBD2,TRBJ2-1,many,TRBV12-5,TGTGCTAGTGGTTTGGGACTAGCGGGAGTGCGTGAGCAGTTCTTC,CASGLGLAGVREQFF
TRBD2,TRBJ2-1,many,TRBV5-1,TGCGCCAGCCGACCTGGACTAGCTCTTAATGAGCAGTTCTTC,CASRPGLALNEQFF
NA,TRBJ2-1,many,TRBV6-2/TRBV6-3,TGTGCCAGCAGCCCTTTTCCCAGCTCCTACAATGAGCAGTTCTTC,CASSPFPSSYNEQFF
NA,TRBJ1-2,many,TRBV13,TGTGCCAGCAGCCTGGTTGGGTGGGCTAACTATGGCTACACCTTC,CASSLVGWANYGYTF
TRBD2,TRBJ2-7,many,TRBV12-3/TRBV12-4,TGTGCCAGCAGTCTAGGGGAGGGACTACGCTCCTACGAGCAGTACTTC,CASSLGEGLRSYEQYF
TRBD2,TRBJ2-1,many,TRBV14,TGTGCCAGCAGCCGTTTAGCGGGGGATTACAATGAGCAGTTCTTC,CASSRLAGDYNEQFF